Included here is one T cell receptor beta chain sequence, with context. The antigen is undetermined. This record comes from a study of identical twins. General observations from the study: For out-of-frame beta sequences, excess twin sharing was weaker. Clonotypes of the beta chain that were abundant in cord blood carried fewer insertions (memory repertoires showed none). There is a chance that invariant MAIT and iNKT cells partially muddied zero-insertion analyses.

The V and J ends lost 4 bases and 1 base respectively, with 14 bases between them. The CDR3 is 15 residues long. The V gene's germline CDR1 is DFQATT and CDR2 SNEGSKA (reference sequence). TCRdb passed the 5' RACE reads through MiXCR, listing each CDR3 protein once. The repertoire includes around 1.7 million distinct CDR3 sequences, 32% of them detected once, and approximately 0.25% sits in the top ten. Everyone who donated was a healthy Caucasian. The source is a newborn girl in good health. Sequenced: cord blood. The chain recombines TRBV20-1 with TRBJ1-5, with D possibly matching TRBD1 (5 bases). The CDR3 region is CSATGRGASNQPQHF. As DNA, the CDR3 is TGCAGTGCTACAGGGAGGGGTGCGAGCAATCAGCCCCAGCATTTT.